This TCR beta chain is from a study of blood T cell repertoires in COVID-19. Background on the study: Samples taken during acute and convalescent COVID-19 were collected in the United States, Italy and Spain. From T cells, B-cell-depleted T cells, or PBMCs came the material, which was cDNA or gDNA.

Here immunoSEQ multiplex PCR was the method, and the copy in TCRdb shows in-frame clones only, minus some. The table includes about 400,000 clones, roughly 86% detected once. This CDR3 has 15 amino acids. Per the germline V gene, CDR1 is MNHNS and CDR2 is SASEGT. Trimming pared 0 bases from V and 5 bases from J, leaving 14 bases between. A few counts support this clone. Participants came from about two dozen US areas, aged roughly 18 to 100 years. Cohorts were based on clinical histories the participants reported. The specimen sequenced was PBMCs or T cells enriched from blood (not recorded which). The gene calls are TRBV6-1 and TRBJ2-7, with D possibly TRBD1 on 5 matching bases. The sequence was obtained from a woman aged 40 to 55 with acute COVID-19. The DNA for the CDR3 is TGTGCCAGCAGTGAAGCGTGGCAGGGTAGGAACGAGCAGTACTTC. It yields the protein CASSEAWQGRNEQYF.